The 20 T cell receptor beta chains listed next were all sequenced from one sample in a study of blood T cell repertoires in COVID-19. The method was immunoSEQ multiplex PCR; TCRdb's version includes in-frame clones alone and lacks a portion of them. The table shows hundreds of thousands of clones, with 88% occurring only once. Sequenced input: peripheral blood. The receptors derive from a young woman who had recovered from COVID-19.

This chain links TRBV15 with TRBJ1-2, with TRBD1 matching 7 bases. The CDR3 spans 16 residues. The germline V gene has CDR1 LNHNV and CDR2 YYDKDF (reference sequence). The ends lost 1 base at V and 0 bases at J; junction bases unmatched: 5. CDR3 amino acids: CATSRGGDRANYGYTF. CDR3 coding DNA: TGTGCCACCAGCAGAGGGGGAGACAGGGCTAACTATGGCTACACCTTC.

CDR3 region: CASSTLTGLGGYTF. The DNA for the CDR3 is TGTGCCAGCAGCACCCTGACAGGGTTGGGCGGCTACACCTTC. The V gene is TRBV7-8, the J gene TRBJ1-2; TRBD1 aligns across 7 bases. J lost 8 bases, V lost 5 bases, and 11 bases had no gene match. CDR3 length: 14 amino acids. Germline CDR1 SGHVS, CDR2 FQNEAQ.

This chain joins TRBV6-2 or TRBV6-3 and TRBJ2-5, with TRBD2 matching 9 bases. Germline assignment: CDR1 MNHEY and CDR2 SVGEGT. J was trimmed by 5 bases and V by 6 bases; bases with no gene match: 7. The CDR3 spans 14 residues. CDR3: CASSRGGASETQYF. The DNA of the CDR3 is TGTGCCAGCAGCCGCGGGGGGGCTTCGGAGACCCAGTACTTC.

The rearrangement links TRBV7-2 to TRBJ2-3, with a tentative D call TRBD1 (5 bases). CDR1 is SGHTA and CDR2 is FQGNSA in the germline V gene. CDR3 size: 15 residues. V was pared by 0 bases and J by 3 bases, with 10 bases between. The CDR3 spells CASSLAGLATDTQYF. The DNA of the CDR3 is TGTGCCAGCAGCTTAGCGGGGCTGGCGACAGATACGCAGTATTTT.

This chain connects TRBV20-1 to TRBJ1-2, with D uncertain. In germline, CDR1 is DFQATT, CDR2 SNEGSKA (reference sequence). With 3 bases removed from V and 6 bases from J, the gap between germline ends came to 8 bases. This CDR3 has 11 amino acids. The CDR3 loop is CSASAVNGYTF. The CDR3 DNA follows: TGCAGTGCTAGTGCAGTTAATGGCTACACCTTC.

V usage is TRBV7-2 and J usage is TRBJ1-1, with no clear D. Germline CDR1 and CDR2: SGHTA and FQGNSA. The CDR3 sequence is 14 residues long. Trimming stripped 2 bases from V and 1 base from J, with 8 bases between. CDR3 amino acids: CASSLIFRNTEAFF. In DNA, the CDR3 is TGTGCCAGCAGCTTAATTTTCCGGAACACTGAAGCTTTCTTT. The full variable domain, its missing parts supplied by reference TRBV7-2 and TRBJ1-1, is GAGVSQSPSNKVTEKGKDVELRCDPISGHTALYWYRQSLGQGLEFLIYFQGNSAPDKSGLPSDRFSAERTGGSVSTLTIQRTQQEDSAVYLCASSLIFRNTEAFFGQGTRLTVV.

V gene TRBV29-1 combines with J gene TRBJ2-7; 7 bases map to TRBD1. The CDR3 consists of 15 residues. The germline CDR1 and CDR2 sequences are SQVTM and ANQGSEA. Trimming cost V 2 bases and J 3 bases; bases outside gene matches: 10. The CDR3 region is CSVEFRDRENYEQYF. CDR3 in DNA: TGCAGCGTTGAATTTCGAGACAGGGAAAACTACGAGCAGTACTTC.

The V and J genes are TRBV7-9 and TRBJ2-3; D might be TRBD2 (5 bases). This CDR3 contains 14 residues. The germline V gene has CDR1 SEHNR and CDR2 FQNEAQ (reference sequence). The V gene lost 5 bases and the J gene lost 2 bases, with 11 bases spanning the gap. CDR3 sequence (DNA): TGTGCCAGCAGCCAAACTAGTCCCACAGATACGCAGTATTTT. Amino acids: CASSQTSPTDTQYF.

This clone was observed a single time. V usage is TRBV27 and J usage is TRBJ2-1; the D is unclear. Between the trimmed V and J ends, which lost 3 bases and 6 bases, there was a span of 12 bases. CDR3 length: 14 residues. Germline loops: CDR1 MNHEY, CDR2 SMNVEV (reference sequence). The CDR3 spells CASSFTRGGNEQFF. CDR3 nucleotides: TGTGCCAGCAGTTTTACACGAGGCGGCAATGAGCAGTTCTTC.

This chain joins TRBV7-2 and TRBJ2-7; D may be TRBD2 (6 bases). V lost 2 bases and J 0 bases, leaving 14 bases between the germline ends. The CDR3 sequence is 16 residues long. Germline CDR1 reads SGHTA; CDR2 reads FQGNSA. The CDR3: CASSLIGGPSSYEQYF. DNA for the CDR3: TGTGCCAGCAGCTTAATCGGGGGACCCTCCTCCTACGAGCAGTACTTC. The full variable domain, with the rest looked up from reference TRBV7-2 and TRBJ2-7, is GAGVSQSPSNKVTEKGKDVELRCDPISGHTALYWYRQSLGQGLEFLIYFQGNSAPDKSGLPSDRFSAERTGGSVSTLTIQRTQQEDSAVYLCASSLIGGPSSYEQYFGPGTRLTVT.

This chain links TRBV15 with TRBJ1-1; D unclear. The CDR3 spans 16 residues. Per the germline V gene, CDR1 is LNHNV and CDR2 is YYDKDF (reference sequence). The ends were cut back, 3 bases at V and 0 bases at J, with 14 bases in the middle. CDR3 protein: CATSSPVYSLNTEAFF. The DNA for the CDR3 is TGTGCCACCAGCAGCCCCGTGTACAGCCTGAACACTGAAGCTTTCTTT.

The chain carries TRBV4-3 and TRBJ1-5, with TRBD1 matching over 7 bases. The V and J ends lost 4 bases and 0 bases, in that order; junction bases with no gene match: 6. The CDR3 spans 16 residues. Germline-derived CDR1 and CDR2 are LGHNA and YSLEER. CDR3 protein: CASSRYRDSSNQPQHF. The CDR3 DNA reads TGCGCCAGCAGCCGCTACCGGGACAGTAGCAATCAGCCCCAGCATTTT.

The chain couples TRBV18 to TRBJ1-3; 8 bases map to TRBD1. Germline values: CDR1 KGHSH, CDR2 LQKENI. Trimming cost V 0 bases and J 4 bases; bases outside gene matches: 5. The CDR3 extends over 16 amino acids. For the CDR3, the DNA is TGTGCCAGCTCACCACCGGGCAGGGGGCACGGAAACACCATATATTTT. Protein sequence: CASSPPGRGHGNTIYF.

V usage is TRBV5-4 and J usage is TRBJ2-7, with 9 bases identical to TRBD1. The CDR3 contains 12 residues. The junction had 2 bases not matched to a gene; V was cut back by 3 bases and J by 7 bases. CDR1 SGHNT and CDR2 YYREEE come from the germline V gene (reference sequence). CDR3 nucleotides: TGTGCCAGCAGCTGGGACAGGGCGGAGCAGTACTTC. Its protein product is CASSWDRAEQYF.

This chain uses TRBV5-6 with TRBJ2-4; 8 bases agree with TRBD2. The CDR3 sequence is 16 residues long. The germline CDR1 and CDR2 sequences are SGHDT and YYEEEE. V gave up 3 bases and J gave up 0 bases; unmatched junction bases: 5. The CDR3 region is CASSSGGNLAKNIQYF. As DNA, the CDR3 is TGTGCCAGCAGCTCGGGGGGGAATTTAGCCAAAAACATTCAGTACTTC.

V usage is TRBV29-1 and J usage is TRBJ1-2; 7 bases line up with TRBD1. The CDR3 has 14 residues. The J segment lost 2 bases and the V segment lost 7 bases, leaving 10 bases of the junction unmatched. Germline CDR1 SQVTM, CDR2 ANQGSEA. CDR3 sequence: CSASAGTANYGYTF. CDR3 nucleotides: TGCAGCGCCAGCGCCGGGACAGCAAACTATGGCTACACCTTC. Looking up the rest from reference TRBV29-1 and TRBJ1-2 gives the full variable domain: SAVISQKPSRDICQRGTSLTIQCQVDSQVTMMFWYRQQPGQSLTLIATANQGSEATYESGFVIDKFPISRPNLTFSTLTVSNMSPEDSSIYLCSASAGTANYGYTFGSGTRLTVV.

This rearrangement joins TRBV7-2 to TRBJ2-7; TRBD1 agrees at 7 bases. The ends lost 5 bases at V and 5 bases at J; junction bases unmatched: 9. Germline V lookup: CDR1 SGHTA, CDR2 FQGNSA. This CDR3 contains 14 residues. In DNA, the CDR3 is TGTGCCAGCAGCCGTATGACAGGGTTGAACGAGCAGTACTTC. Translation: CASSRMTGLNEQYF.

J is TRBJ2-1 and V is TRBV5-4; 8 bases line up with TRBD1. CDR3 size: 15 residues. J was trimmed by 5 bases and V by 4 bases; bases with no gene match: 8. Germline loops: CDR1 SGHNT, CDR2 YYREEE (reference sequence). CDR3 DNA sequence: TGTGCCAGCAGCGGCAAGACAGGGGATCACAATGAGCAGTTCTTC. Protein sequence: CASSGKTGDHNEQFF.

This chain uses TRBV6-1 with TRBJ2-3, with TRBD1 identical over 7 bases. Germline loops: CDR1 MNHNS, CDR2 SASEGT. V lost 4 bases, J lost 1 base, and 8 bases stayed unmatched. The CDR3 spans 16 residues. CDR3: CASSGTGPPGTDTQYF. DNA of the CDR3: TGTGCCAGCAGTGGGACAGGCCCCCCTGGCACAGATACGCAGTATTTT.

J is TRBJ1-4 and V is TRBV15; D is perhaps TRBD1 (5 bases). V lost 5 bases, J lost 8 bases, and 12 bases lay in between. This CDR3 is built from 13 residues. Germline V lookup: CDR1 LNHNV, CDR2 YYDKDF (reference sequence). CDR3 amino acids: CATSAGHSEKLFF. CDR3 in DNA: TGTGCCACCAGCGCAGGACATTCCGAAAAACTGTTTTTT. Full variable domain (rest looked up from reference TRBV15 and TRBJ1-4): DAMVIQNPRYQVTQFGKPVTLSCSQTLNHNVMYWYQQKSSQAPKLLFHYYDKDFNNEADTPDNFQSRRPNTSFCFLDIRSPGLGDTAMYLCATSAGHSEKLFFGSGTQLSVL.